The 17 T cell receptor beta chains below all came from one sample that was sequenced in a study of technical replicates of blood from several donors. Method: immunoSEQ multiplex PCR; TCRdb's copy keeps in-frame clones and lacks some. The sample shows around 69,000 clones, approximately 97% of them seen only once. Sequences were obtained from T cells isolated from PBMCs. The source is a human donor in good health.

V is TRBV5-6 and J is TRBJ1-5; no definite D call. Germline assignment: CDR1 SGHDT and CDR2 YYEEEE. Trimming left V 5 bases short and J 3 bases short, with 18 bases between. The CDR3 has 16 residues. CDR3 sequence reads: CASRYYGESNNQPQHF. DNA for the CDR3: TGTGCCAGCAGATACTACGGGGAGAGCAACAATCAGCCCCAGCATTTT.

This clone was recorded only once. CDR3 amino acids: CASRGQGGTGELFF. The CDR3 DNA follows: TGTGCCAGCAGGGGACAGGGGGGCACCGGGGAGCTGTTTTTT. This chain uses TRBV6-4 with TRBJ2-2; 11 bases fit TRBD1. The V gene's germline CDR1 is MRHNA and CDR2 SNTAGT. The CDR3 sequence is 14 residues long. Losses at the gene ends were 6 bases for V and 4 bases for J; bases not matched to a gene: 1.

The V gene is TRBV28, the J gene TRBJ2-1, with D perhaps matching TRBD2 (6 bases). Trimming cost V 7 bases and J 1 base, with 14 bases left between them. The CDR3 spans 15 residues. Per the germline V gene, CDR1 is MDHEN and CDR2 is SYDVKM. The chain's CDR3 is CASKEEGRSYNEQFF. The DNA of the CDR3 is TGTGCCAGCAAGGAGGAGGGGAGGTCCTACAATGAGCAGTTCTTC.

This chain links TRBV9 with TRBJ2-1; D gene unclear. This CDR3 contains 11 residues. Deletions cut 2 bases from V and 5 bases from J, with 2 bases between. Germline V gives CDR1 SGDLS, CDR2 YYNGEE. CDR3 sequence (DNA): TGTGCCAGCAGCGTTAACAATGAGCAGTTCTTC. This sequence encodes CASSVNNEQFF. The full variable domain, in which reference TRBV9 and TRBJ2-1 provide the parts outside the CDR3, is DSGVTQTPKHLITATGQRVTLRCSPRSGDLSVYWYQQSLDQGLQFLIQYYNGEERAKGNILERFSAQQFPDLHSELNLSSLELGDSALYFCASSVNNEQFFGPGTRLTVL.

V gene TRBV9 combines with J gene TRBJ1-1; D remains unclear. Germline-derived CDR1 and CDR2 are SGDLS and YYNGEE. CDR3 length: 14 residues. Trimming removed 9 bases from V and 4 bases from J, with 19 bases in between. The CDR3 here is CATTPGLGGTEAFF. DNA of the CDR3: TGTGCCACCACCCCCGGGTTAGGAGGCACTGAAGCTTTCTTT.

The rearrangement uses TRBV4-2 and TRBJ2-2, with 7 bases fitting TRBD2. Germline V gives CDR1 LGHNA, CDR2 YNFKEQ. CDR3 size: 16 residues. Trimming removed 3 bases from V and 2 bases from J; junction bases left unmatched: 6. Here the CDR3 reads CASSHDLAVNTGELFF. The CDR3 DNA is TGTGCCAGCAGCCACGATCTAGCGGTAAACACCGGGGAGCTGTTTTTT.

CDR3 coding DNA: TGTGCCAGCAGCCCGTCCACACAGGGAACCTATGGCTACACCTTC. This translates into CASSPSTQGTYGYTF. The chain couples TRBV7-2 to TRBJ1-2, with a weak D call TRBD1 (6 bases). The CDR3 has 15 amino acids. Trimming shortened V by 5 bases and J by 4 bases, and 17 bases separated the two germline ends. The germline CDR1 and CDR2 sequences are SGHTA and FQGNSA.

This sequence joins TRBV27 and TRBJ1-5; 7 nucleotides agree with TRBD1. This CDR3 contains 13 residues. CDR1 is MNHEY, CDR2 SMNVEV, per germline (reference sequence). V was pared by 4 bases and J by 6 bases, with 3 bases of the junction left unmatched. CDR3 region: CASSSNRGQPQHF. DNA for the CDR3: TGTGCCAGCAGTTCGAACAGGGGTCAGCCCCAGCATTTT.

The rearrangement links TRBV5-1 to TRBJ2-6; D gene unclear. Germline V CDR1 and CDR2: SGHRS, YFSETQ. Trimming took 2 bases from V and 0 from J, leaving 9 bases between them. This CDR3 is 16 amino acids long. The CDR3 sequence is CASSFLFGSGANVLTF. CDR3 nucleotides: TGCGCCAGCAGCTTTCTGTTCGGCTCTGGGGCCAACGTCCTGACTTTC.

The chain employs TRBV5-6 and TRBJ2-7; 8 nucleotides line up with TRBD1. The germline V gene has CDR1 SGHDT and CDR2 YYEEEE. V lost 2 bases and J lost 0; bases outside the gene matches: 4. CDR3 size: 15 residues. In nucleotides, the CDR3 is TGTGCCAGCAGCTTTCTACAGGGGGGCTCCTACGAGCAGTACTTC. It codes for CASSFLQGGSYEQYF. Drawing the rest from reference TRBV5-6 and TRBJ2-7, the complete variable domain is DAGVTQSPTHLIKTRGQQVTLRCSPKSGHDTVSWYQQALGQGPQFIFQYYEEEERQRGNFPDRFSGHQFPNYSSELNVNALLLGDSALYLCASSFLQGGSYEQYFGPGTRLTVT.

The chain couples TRBV10-3 to TRBJ1-1, with D possibly being TRBD1 (5 bases). The CDR3 spans 16 residues. V was pared by 6 bases and J by 7 bases, with 24 bases between. Germline-derived CDR1 and CDR2 are ENHRY and SYGVKD. The CDR3 here is CAISPSQGQLGNEAFF. The DNA for the CDR3 is TGTGCCATCAGCCCGTCGCAGGGCCAGCTTGGCAATGAAGCTTTCTTT.

The CDR3 loop reads CASSLQLAKNIQYF. For the CDR3, the DNA is TGTGCCAGCAGCTTACAATTAGCCAAAAACATTCAGTACTTC. The chain has TRBV5-5 and TRBJ2-4; the D is unclear. The length of the CDR3 is 14 residues. CDR1 and CDR2 (germline): SGHKS, YYEKEE (reference sequence). V was trimmed by 2 bases and J by 0 bases, leaving 6 bases between them.

V is TRBV15 and J is TRBJ1-1, with 7 bases matching TRBD1. This CDR3 is 15 amino acids long. V lost 1 base to trimming and J lost 8 bases; unmatched junction nucleotides: 10. CDR1 and CDR2 from the germline V gene are LNHNV and YYDKDF (reference sequence). In nucleotides, the CDR3 is TGTGCCACCAGCAGAGGGAACCGAGGGGGCGGGGAAGCTTTCTTT. It yields the protein CATSRGNRGGGEAFF. Filled out from reference TRBV15 and TRBJ1-1, the complete variable domain reads DAMVIQNPRYQVTQFGKPVTLSCSQTLNHNVMYWYQQKSSQAPKLLFHYYDKDFNNEADTPDNFQSRRPNTSFCFLDIRSPGLGDTAMYLCATSRGNRGGGEAFFGQGTRLTVV.

The CDR3 sequence: CASSFYPPNRGQSEKLFF. The CDR3 coding sequence is TGCGCCAGCAGCTTCTACCCCCCTAACAGGGGTCAAAGTGAAAAACTGTTTTTT. The rearrangement uses TRBV5-1 and TRBJ1-4; 7 bases fit TRBD1. Germline loops: CDR1 SGHRS, CDR2 YFSETQ. This CDR3 is built from 18 residues. J lost 7 bases, V lost 2 bases, and 17 bases had no gene match.

This clone was observed a single time. The rearrangement joins TRBV11-2 to TRBJ2-5; a possible D gene is TRBD1 (5 bases). Between the trimmed V and J ends, which lost 5 bases and 2 bases, there was a span of 6 bases. Per the germline V gene, CDR1 is SGHAT and CDR2 is FQNNGV. This CDR3 comprises 12 residues. Here the CDR3 reads CASSRQQETQYF. In nucleotides, the CDR3 is TGTGCCAGCAGCAGACAGCAAGAGACCCAGTACTTC.

The rearrangement links TRBV11-3 to TRBJ1-5; D unclear. The CDR3 length is 14 residues. V lost 1 base to trimming and J lost 2 bases, with 6 bases between them. Germline V CDR1 and CDR2: SGHNT, YENEEA. CDR3 in amino acids: CASSLGPGNQPQHF. The CDR3 DNA reads as TGTGCCAGCAGCTTAGGTCCTGGCAATCAGCCCCAGCATTTT. Looking up the rest from reference TRBV11-3 and TRBJ1-5 gives the full variable domain: EAGVVQSPRYKIIEKKQPVAFWCNPISGHNTLYWYLQNLGQGPELLIRYENEEAVDDSQLPKDRFSAERLKGVDSTLKIQPAELGDSAVYLCASSLGPGNQPQHFGDGTRLSIL.

The rearrangement joins TRBV7-9 to TRBJ2-7; the D gene is possibly TRBD2 (5 bases). V gave up 5 bases and J gave up 2 bases, with 10 bases separating them. CDR1 and CDR2 (germline): SEHNR, FQNEAQ (reference sequence). This CDR3 spans 13 amino acids. The CDR3 region is CASSTGNTYEQYF. The DNA of the CDR3 is TGTGCCAGCAGCACGGGGAACACCTACGAGCAGTACTTC. The variable domain in full, with the rest retrieved from reference TRBV7-9 and TRBJ2-7, is DTGVSQNPRHKITKRGQNVTFRCDPISEHNRLYWYRQTLGQGPEFLTYFQNEAQLEKSRLLSDRFSAERPKGSFSTLEIQRTEQGDSAMYLCASSTGNTYEQYFGPGTRLTVT.